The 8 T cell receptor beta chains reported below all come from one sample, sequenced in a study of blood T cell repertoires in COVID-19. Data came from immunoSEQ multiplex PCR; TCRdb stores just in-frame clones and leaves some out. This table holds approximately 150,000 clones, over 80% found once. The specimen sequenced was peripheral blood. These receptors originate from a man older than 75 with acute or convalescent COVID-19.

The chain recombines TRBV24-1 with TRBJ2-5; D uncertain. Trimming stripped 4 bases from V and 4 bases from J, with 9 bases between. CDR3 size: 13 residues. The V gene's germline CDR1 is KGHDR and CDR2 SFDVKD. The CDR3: CATSEGWRETQYF. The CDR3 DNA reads TGTGCCACCAGTGAAGGATGGAGAGAGACCCAGTACTTC.

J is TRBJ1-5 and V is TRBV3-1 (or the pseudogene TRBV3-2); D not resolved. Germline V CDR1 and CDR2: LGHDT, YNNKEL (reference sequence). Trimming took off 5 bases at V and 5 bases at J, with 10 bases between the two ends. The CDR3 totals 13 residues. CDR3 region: CASSFQLYQPQHF. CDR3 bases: TGTGCCAGCAGCTTTCAACTTTATCAGCCCCAGCATTTT.

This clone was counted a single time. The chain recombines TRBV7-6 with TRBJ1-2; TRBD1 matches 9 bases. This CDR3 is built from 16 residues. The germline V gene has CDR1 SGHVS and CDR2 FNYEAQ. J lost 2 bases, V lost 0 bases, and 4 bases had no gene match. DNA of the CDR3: TGTGCCAGCAGCTTAGCGGTGGGGACAGGGAACTATGGCTACACCTTC. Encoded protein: CASSLAVGTGNYGYTF.

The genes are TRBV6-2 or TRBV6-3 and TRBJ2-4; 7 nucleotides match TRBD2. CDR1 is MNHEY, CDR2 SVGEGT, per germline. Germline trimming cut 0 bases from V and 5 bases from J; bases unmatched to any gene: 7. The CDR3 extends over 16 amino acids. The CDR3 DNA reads TGTGCCAGCAGTTACTCGGCTAGTAGCGGGCAAAACATTCAGTACTTC. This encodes CASSYSASSGQNIQYF.

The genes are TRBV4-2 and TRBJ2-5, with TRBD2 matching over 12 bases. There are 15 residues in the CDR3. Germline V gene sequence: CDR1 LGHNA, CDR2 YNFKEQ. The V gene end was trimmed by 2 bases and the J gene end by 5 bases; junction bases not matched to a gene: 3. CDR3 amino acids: CASSQTSGRLETQYF. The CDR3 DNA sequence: TGTGCCAGCAGCCAAACTAGCGGGAGGCTGGAGACCCAGTACTTC.

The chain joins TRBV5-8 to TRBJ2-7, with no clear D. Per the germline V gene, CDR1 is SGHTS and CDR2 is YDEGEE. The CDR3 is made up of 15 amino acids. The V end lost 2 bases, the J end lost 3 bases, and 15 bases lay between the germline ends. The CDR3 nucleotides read TGTGCCAGCAGCTTTGGCCAGACTGGAAACTACGAGCAGTACTTC. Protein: CASSFGQTGNYEQYF.

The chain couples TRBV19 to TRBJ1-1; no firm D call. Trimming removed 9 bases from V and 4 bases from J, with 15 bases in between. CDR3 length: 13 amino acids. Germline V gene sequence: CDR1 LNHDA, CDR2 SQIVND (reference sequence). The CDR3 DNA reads TGTGCCAGCAGAAAGTCAGGTGTCACTGAAGCTTTCTTT. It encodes CASRKSGVTEAFF.

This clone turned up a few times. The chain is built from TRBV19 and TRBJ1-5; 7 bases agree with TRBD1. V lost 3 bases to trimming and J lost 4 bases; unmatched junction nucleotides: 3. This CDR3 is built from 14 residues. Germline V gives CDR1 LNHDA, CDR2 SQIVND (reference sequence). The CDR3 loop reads CASSIEQGNQPQHF. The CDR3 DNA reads TGTGCCAGTAGTATCGAACAGGGGAATCAGCCCCAGCATTTT.